This T cell receptor (beta chain) was retrieved from a study of blood T cells in healthy people across ages. Findings and limits, study-wide: Donors of long life had a larger count of naive CD4+ cells and greater diversity than aged donors. The percentage of naive T cells correlated strongly with TCR beta diversity.

With a J-beta primer mix and a sample-barcoded 5' primer, a second PCR ran about 7 to 12 cycles. TCRdb processed the 5' RACE reads anew with MiXCR; each CDR3 protein has one entry. The sample yields about 1.4 million distinct CDR3 sequences, approximately 59% seen once. Concerning this clonotype itself: The antigen is undetermined.

PBMCs, at least 7 million per sample, were isolated. The specimen was blood. This receptor was identified in a man younger than 35 in good health.

The CDR3 loop is CASSQGGLRNNEQFF. As DNA, the CDR3 is TGCGCCAGCAGCCAAGGGGGACTCCGAAACAATGAGCAGTTCTTC. V gene TRBV4-3 combines with J gene TRBJ2-1; perhaps TRBD2 as D (6 bases). Trimming pared 1 base from V and 5 bases from J, leaving 12 bases between. The CDR3 extends over 15 amino acids. Germline loops: CDR1 LGHNA, CDR2 YSLEER.